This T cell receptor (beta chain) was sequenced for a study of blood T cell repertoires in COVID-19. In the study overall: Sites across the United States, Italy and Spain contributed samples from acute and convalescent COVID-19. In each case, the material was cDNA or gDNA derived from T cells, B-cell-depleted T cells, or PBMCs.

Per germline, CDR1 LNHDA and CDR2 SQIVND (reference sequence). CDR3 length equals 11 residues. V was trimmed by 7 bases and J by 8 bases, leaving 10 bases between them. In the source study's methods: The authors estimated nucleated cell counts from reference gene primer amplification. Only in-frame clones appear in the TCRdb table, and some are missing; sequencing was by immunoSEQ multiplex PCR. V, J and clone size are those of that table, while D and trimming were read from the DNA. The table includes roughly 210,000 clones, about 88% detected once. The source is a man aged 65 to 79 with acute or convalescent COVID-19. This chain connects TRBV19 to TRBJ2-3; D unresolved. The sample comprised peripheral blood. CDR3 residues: CASTSSGTQYF. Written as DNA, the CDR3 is TGTGCCAGTACTTCCAGTGGTACGCAGTATTTT.